The 31 T cell receptor beta chains reported below all come from one sample, sequenced in a study of T cells after yellow fever vaccination. Each CDR3 protein is one row after TCRdb ran MiXCR on the 5' RACE reads. Of about 170,000 distinct CDR3 sequences listed, 6.2% were seen once; the top ten hold just under 3%. The specimen comprised CD4+ T cells sorted from PBMCs, sampled on the day of the first yellow fever vaccination. These receptors originate from a man aged 18 to 29 who received the YFV17D yellow fever vaccine.

This chain joins TRBV7-3 and TRBJ2-3; 11 bases agree with TRBD2. The V gene end was trimmed by 1 base and the J gene end by 5 bases; junction bases not matched to a gene: 11. The CDR3 has 18 residues. Per germline, CDR1 SGHTA and CDR2 FQGTGA. CDR3 amino acids: CASSLSWASGGRGDTQYF. The CDR3 DNA sequence: TGTGCCAGCAGCTTAAGTTGGGCTAGCGGGGGGAGGGGAGATACGCAGTATTTT.

The rearrangement joins TRBV7-2 to TRBJ1-6, with 8 nucleotides matching TRBD1. The CDR3 is 16 amino acids. Germline V gene lookup returns CDR1 SGHTA and CDR2 FQGNSA. J gave up 3 bases and V 8 bases, and 9 bases lay outside the gene matches. The CDR3 here is CASSRGGQVYNSPLHF. As DNA, the CDR3 is TGTGCCAGCTCTAGGGGGGGACAGGTCTATAATTCACCCCTCCACTTT.

V usage is TRBV29-1 and J usage is TRBJ2-5; no definite D call. Germline V gene data show CDR1 as SQVTM and CDR2 as ANQGSEA. V shed 8 bases and J shed 0 bases, with 13 bases lying between them. CDR3 length equals 13 residues. The CDR3: CSHLFGYQETQYF. The CDR3 DNA reads TGCAGCCACCTGTTCGGATACCAAGAGACCCAGTACTTC.

This clonotype was recorded many times. This chain connects TRBV6-1 to TRBJ1-2, with D uncertain. From germline, CDR1 is MNHNS and CDR2 SASEGT. Trimming cost V 4 bases and J 3 bases, with 6 bases left between them. The CDR3 has 12 amino acids. DNA for the CDR3: TGTGCCAGCAGTGCCGAGTACTATGGCTACACCTTC. This encodes CASSAEYYGYTF.

There are many counts of this clonotype. The chain links TRBV2 to TRBJ2-5; 11 bases agree with TRBD2. With V trimmed by 4 bases and J by 2 bases, 3 bases remained unmatched. The CDR3 covers 15 residues. The germline V gene has CDR1 SNHLY and CDR2 FYNNEI. In nucleotides, the CDR3 is TGTGCCAGCAGTGGGGCTAGCGGGGGGCAAGAGACCCAGTACTTC. Residues: CASSGASGGQETQYF.

In its sample, this clonotype was seen a few times. The chain recombines TRBV20-1 with TRBJ1-6, with unresolved D. This CDR3 spans 14 amino acids. V was clipped by 5 bases and J by 3 bases, with 11 bases between them. Germline values: CDR1 DFQATT, CDR2 SNEGSKA (reference sequence). CDR3 sequence (DNA): TGCAGTGCTCCCCAGGCCCTCTATAATTCACCCCTCCACTTT. This codes for CSAPQALYNSPLHF.

The chain employs TRBV4-1 and TRBJ1-2; D is possibly TRBD1 (5 bases). The V and J ends lost 3 bases and 7 bases respectively, with 15 bases between them. This CDR3 comprises 14 residues. Germline V CDR1 and CDR2: MGHRA, YSYEKL. The CDR3 DNA reads TGCGCCAGCAGCCAGCCGATGGCAGGGAGTGGCTACACCTTC. Translating gives CASSQPMAGSGYTF.

This clonotype was seen many times. V gene TRBV3-1 combines with J gene TRBJ2-2, with D perhaps TRBD1 or TRBD2 (5 bases each). The germline gives CDR1 LGHDT, CDR2 YNNKEL (reference sequence). The germline V and J ends were trimmed by 6 bases and 7 bases, with 18 bases remaining between them. The CDR3 is 15 amino acids. The DNA of the CDR3 is TGTGCCAGCAGAATTACTGGGACGGCCGACGGGGAGCTGTTTTTT. The encoded protein is CASRITGTADGELFF.

This clonotype was seen ten or more times. The chain links TRBV7-9 to TRBJ2-3; tentatively, D is TRBD2 (6 bases). CDR3 length equals 13 residues. V was cut by 11 bases and J by 1 base, with 13 bases left in between. Germline CDR1 reads SEHNR; CDR2 reads FQNEAQ (reference sequence). CDR3 region: CASGVAGTDTQYF. DNA for the CDR3: TGTGCCTCCGGCGTAGCGGGCACAGATACGCAGTATTTT.

Ten or more counts support this clonotype. This chain connects TRBV9 to TRBJ2-6; tentatively, D is TRBD2 (6 bases). V lost 2 bases and J lost 2, with 8 bases in between. This CDR3 contains 15 residues. Per the germline V gene, CDR1 is SGDLS and CDR2 is YYNGEE. The CDR3, as DNA: TGTGCCAGCAGCGTGAAGCGGGCTGGGGCCAACGTCCTGACTTTC. It yields the protein CASSVKRAGANVLTF. The full variable domain, in which reference TRBV9 and TRBJ2-6 provide the parts outside the CDR3, is DSGVTQTPKHLITATGQRVTLRCSPRSGDLSVYWYQQSLDQGLQFLIQYYNGEERAKGNILERFSAQQFPDLHSELNLSSLELGDSALYFCASSVKRAGANVLTFGAGSRLTVL.

A note on this clonotype: A much more abundant neighbour one base away suggests this may be a read error. The chain couples TRBV4-2 to TRBJ1-1; D not certain. CDR3 length equals 19 residues. The germline V gene has CDR1 LGHNA and CDR2 YNFKEQ. CDR3 region: CAGSQDLPPGSARNTEAFF. CDR3 in DNA: TGTGCCGGCAGCCAAGATCTTCCCCCGGGGAGTGCGAGGAACACTGAAGCTTTCTTT.

This clonotype was counted many times. J is TRBJ1-1 and V is TRBV20-1, with D uncertain. Germline V gene sequence: CDR1 DFQATT, CDR2 SNEGSKA (reference sequence). V was cut by 0 bases and J by 10 bases, with 15 bases left in between. This CDR3 contains 13 residues. CDR3 DNA: TGCAGTGCTAGAGATTTAGAAGCGGTCGGAGCTTTCTTT. Translating it yields CSARDLEAVGAFF.

This clonotype showed up just a few times. V usage is TRBV7-8 and J usage is TRBJ1-6; D perhaps matches TRBD1 (6 bases). CDR1 SGHVS and CDR2 FQNEAQ come from the germline V gene. V dropped 2 bases and J dropped 5 bases, with 10 bases sitting between them. This CDR3 comprises 15 residues. CDR3 DNA sequence: TGTGCCAGCAGCTTATCCAGGGGTGATAATTCACCCCTCCACTTT. Encoded protein: CASSLSRGDNSPLHF.

In this sample, this clonotype turned up a few times. The chain joins TRBV7-2 to TRBJ2-1; 8 bases line up with TRBD2. Unmatched junction bases numbered 5, after V lost 3 bases and J lost 1 base. Germline V gene lookup returns CDR1 SGHTA and CDR2 FQGNSA. This CDR3 is 16 amino acids long. The CDR3 sequence: CASSFFAGGSYNEQFF. The CDR3 DNA follows: TGTGCCAGCAGCTTCTTTGCGGGGGGTTCCTACAATGAGCAGTTCTTC.

This clonotype was counted a few times. The chain is built from TRBV7-2 and TRBJ2-2; 10 bases fit TRBD2. J lost 4 bases, V lost 10 bases, and 12 bases had no gene match. The V gene's germline CDR1 is SGHTA and CDR2 FQGNSA. The CDR3 spans 16 residues. The CDR3 is CATPAAGGPGTGELFF. The CDR3 nucleotides read TGTGCCACCCCAGCAGCGGGGGGGCCCGGCACCGGGGAGCTGTTTTTT.

In this sample, this clonotype turned up many times. This chain connects TRBV10-3 to TRBJ2-5; 7 nucleotides agree with TRBD2. After removal of 6 bases from V and 1 base from J, the junction contained 8 bases not matched to a gene. In germline, CDR1 is ENHRY, CDR2 SYGVKD. The CDR3 covers 15 residues. The DNA for the CDR3 is TGTGCCATCAGATCGGCTAGCGGCCCCCAAGAGACCCAGTACTTC. It specifies CAIRSASGPQETQYF.

The V call is TRBV4-2, the J call TRBJ2-4; D is tentatively TRBD1 or TRBD2 (5 bases each). CDR3 size: 18 residues. Trimming cost V 1 base and J 11 bases, with 27 bases left between them. Germline V gene data show CDR1 as LGHNA and CDR2 as YNFKEQ. CDR3: CASSQATGTPIRPYLQYF. CDR3 DNA sequence: TGTGCCAGCAGCCAAGCTACCGGGACGCCAATTCGCCCGTATCTTCAGTACTTC.

This clonotype was seen at least ten times. The gene calls are TRBV3-1 and TRBJ2-1, with no clear D. Germline assignment: CDR1 LGHDT and CDR2 YNNKEL (reference sequence). V was pared by 4 bases and J by 2 bases, with 12 bases between. The CDR3 spans 15 residues. CDR3 coding DNA: TGTGCCAGCAGCCCGTCGGGCCAGGCCTACAATGAGCAGTTCTTC. Its protein is CASSPSGQAYNEQFF.

This clonotype was picked up many times. The V call is TRBV7-3, the J call TRBJ2-3; D tentatively fits TRBD1 or TRBD2 (6 bases each). This CDR3 region has 14 residues. Germline CDR1 and CDR2: SGHTA and FQGTGA. Trimming shortened V by 5 bases and J by 6 bases, and 15 bases separated the two germline ends. CDR3 nucleotide sequence: TGTGCCAGCAGCGCCTTGGAGGGGGGTGATACGCAGTATTTT. Residues: CASSALEGGDTQYF.

As to this clonotype: Possible read error: a much larger clone is one base away. The chain carries TRBV5-1 and TRBJ2-2; 8 bases match TRBD2. Trimming cost V 2 bases and J 5 bases; bases outside gene matches: 5. This CDR3 comprises 15 residues. Germline V lookup: CDR1 SGHRS, CDR2 YFSETQ. The CDR3 DNA reads TGCGCCAGCAGCTTCGAACTAGCGGATACCGGGGAGCTGTTTTTT. Its protein is CASSFELADTGELFF.

In this sample, this clonotype turned up a few times. This sequence joins TRBV20-1 and TRBJ1-1; D gene unclear. V was trimmed by 6 bases and J by 0 bases, leaving 11 bases between them. The CDR3 is 13 residues long. Germline loops: CDR1 DFQATT, CDR2 SNEGSKA (reference sequence). The CDR3 is CSAGELMNTEAFF. DNA for the CDR3: TGCAGTGCCGGGGAGCTTATGAACACTGAAGCTTTCTTT.

The chain combines TRBV7-8 with TRBJ2-1; the D is unclear. Looked up from germline, CDR1 is SGHVS and CDR2 is FQNEAQ. The CDR3 extends over 16 amino acids. The V gene lost 1 base and the J gene lost 5 bases, with 15 bases spanning the gap. CDR3 sequence: CASSLGNPTIDNEQFF. Here the CDR3 DNA reads TGTGCCAGCAGCTTAGGGAACCCGACAATCGACAATGAGCAGTTCTTC.

Many counts were recorded for this clonotype. V is TRBV12-3 or TRBV12-4 and J is TRBJ2-2; a possible D gene is TRBD1 (5 bases). Trimming removed 5 bases from V and 3 bases from J, with 16 bases in between. This CDR3 region has 16 residues. The CDR3 region has the DNA TGTGCCAGCAGTCCCCGGTTTGGGGCGGACACCGGGGAGCTGTTTTTT. Protein: CASSPRFGADTGELFF.

Many counts were recorded for this clonotype. The V call is TRBV5-1, the J call TRBJ1-5; D perhaps matches TRBD1 (5 bases). This CDR3 region has 13 residues. Germline V gene lookup returns CDR1 SGHRS and CDR2 YFSETQ. V was cut by 5 bases and J by 0 bases, with 6 bases left in between. CDR3 DNA sequence: TGCGCCAGCAGACAGGATAGCAATCAGCCCCAGCATTTT. This sequence encodes CASRQDSNQPQHF. The full variable domain, in which reference TRBV5-1 and TRBJ1-5 provide the parts outside the CDR3, is KAGVTQTPRYLIKTRGQQVTLSCSPISGHRSVSWYQQTPGQGLQFLFEYFSETQRNKGNFPGRFSGRQFSNSRSEMNVSTLELGDSALYLCASRQDSNQPQHFGDGTRLSIL.

This clonotype was counted at least ten times. This sequence joins TRBV14 and TRBJ1-5, with D unclear. The CDR3 sequence is 13 residues long. V was clipped by 0 bases and J by 5 bases, with 5 bases between them. From germline, CDR1 is SGHDN and CDR2 FVKESK. The CDR3 sequence is CASSQDQYQPQHF. The CDR3 DNA reads TGTGCCAGCAGCCAAGATCAGTATCAGCCCCAGCATTTT.

This clonotype was counted at least ten times. This chain links TRBV6-5 with TRBJ2-7; D unclear. Trimming left V 2 bases short and J 2 bases short, with 10 bases between. Germline lookup yields CDR1 MNHEY and CDR2 SVGAGI. This CDR3 region has 14 residues. CDR3 residues: CASSYRAGAYEQYV. For the CDR3, the DNA is TGTGCCAGCAGTTACAGGGCAGGAGCCTACGAGCAGTACGTC.

This clonotype was seen more than once but under ten times. The rearrangement links TRBV6-5 to TRBJ2-7; D may match TRBD1 or TRBD2 (5 bases each). V shed 0 bases and J shed 1 base, with 10 bases lying between them. This CDR3 has 15 amino acids. Germline V gene sequence: CDR1 MNHEY, CDR2 SVGAGI. Written as DNA, the CDR3 is TGTGCCAGCAGTTACTCGGGGGTACGGTCCTACGAGCAGTACTTC. Encoded protein: CASSYSGVRSYEQYF.

This clonotype has at least ten counts. The V and J genes are TRBV10-3 and TRBJ2-2; weak D call: TRBD2 (6 bases). Germline values: CDR1 ENHRY, CDR2 SYGVKD. The length of the CDR3 is 13 residues. Trimming pared 11 bases from V and 2 bases from J, leaving 12 bases between. The DNA for the CDR3 is TGTGCCGCCAGGGACTCTAACACCGGGGAGCTGTTTTTT. The encoded protein is CAARDSNTGELFF.

The sample holds many counts of this clonotype. This chain links TRBV11-1 with TRBJ2-3, with D uncertain. The V end lost 5 bases, the J end lost 6 bases, and 6 bases lay between the germline ends. This CDR3 spans 11 amino acids. Germline CDR1 reads SGHAT; CDR2 reads FQDESV (reference sequence). CDR3 sequence reads: CASSGRDTQYF. The CDR3 region has the DNA TGTGCCAGCAGCGGAAGGGATACGCAGTATTTT.

This clonotype was counted once. V gene TRBV20-1 combines with J gene TRBJ2-3; 7 bases agree with TRBD2. The CDR3 is made up of 10 amino acids. Germline values: CDR1 DFQATT, CDR2 SNEGSKA (reference sequence). CDR3 sequence (DNA): TGCATCGCGGGGGAAGGTCCGCAGTATTTT. Protein: CIAGEGPQYF.

The rearrangement links TRBV18 to TRBJ2-3; TRBD2 is a possible D gene (6 bases). Per germline, CDR1 KGHSH and CDR2 LQKENI. This CDR3 is 16 amino acids long. The CDR3, as DNA: TGTGCTGCCGCCGGGGACTCCCAGAGGGCGGCAGATACGCAGTATTTT. Residues: CAAAGDSQRAADTQYF.